The entry that follows covers one T cell receptor beta chain sequence. Likely shared infections and vaccines: all three twin pairs were reared together. TCR cDNA libraries were made from RNA using a previously described, modified protocol. TCRdb analysed the 5' RACE reads with MiXCR anew, one entry per CDR3 protein. Of 350,000 to 450,000 distinct CDR3 sequences listed, 28% were seen once; the top ten hold 5.5% to 7%. This sample stems from a study of identical twins' blood T cells. For the study at large: Roughly 50 million reads covered roughly six alpha-chain and roughly six beta-chain libraries.

The germline CDR1 and CDR2 sequences are SEHNR and FQNEAQ (reference sequence). This CDR3 region has 15 residues. Trimming pared 5 bases from V and 6 bases from J, leaving 17 bases between. The rearrangement joins TRBV7-9 to TRBJ2-1; no clear D gene. Material for sequencing was PBMCs. The TCR sequence derives from a woman aged 18 to 49 in good health. CDR3 coding DNA: TGTGCCAGCAGCCCACCCGATAACCTACGCAATGAGCAGTTCTTC. Protein: CASSPPDNLRNEQFF.